Shown below are 20 T cell receptor beta chains from a single sample sequenced in a study of radiotherapy plus CTLA-4 blockade in lung cancer. Profiled with immunoSEQ multiplex PCR; TCRdb holds only in-frame clones, not every one. The sample has some 110,000 clones, about four fifths seen once. The sample here was peripheral blood, taken from a patient treated with radiotherapy plus ipilimumab. These receptors all stem from a human donor with non-small cell lung cancer who had a partial response to radiotherapy plus ipilimumab.

This sequence joins TRBV14 and TRBJ2-7; weak D call: TRBD1 (6 bases). CDR3 length: 15 residues. The ends were cut back, 4 bases at V and 0 bases at J, with 13 bases in the middle. CDR1 and CDR2 (germline): SGHDN, FVKESK. As DNA, the CDR3 is TGTGCCAGCAGCCGAACAGGGTTTAACTCCTACGAGCAGTACTTC. It specifies CASSRTGFNSYEQYF.

This rearrangement joins TRBV28 to TRBJ2-7; D perhaps matches TRBD1 (6 bases). The V and J ends lost 5 bases and 0 bases respectively, with 17 bases between them. In germline, CDR1 is MDHEN, CDR2 SYDVKM. The CDR3 is made up of 16 amino acids. CDR3 DNA: TGTGCCAGCAGTGGATACCGGGACAAGGACTCCTACGAGCAGTACGTC. The encoded protein is CASSGYRDKDSYEQYV.

This clone was counted only a few times. The same CDR3 also results from other DNA sequences found in this sample. V usage is TRBV15 and J usage is TRBJ1-5; unclear D gene. This CDR3 has 14 residues. Germline CDR1 is LNHNV and CDR2 is YYDKDF (reference sequence). Trimming stripped 2 bases from V and 0 bases from J, with 5 bases between. The chain's CDR3 is CATSRQYSNQPQHF. The CDR3 DNA reads TGTGCCACCAGCAGACAGTATAGCAATCAGCCCCAGCATTTT. The variable domain in full, with the rest retrieved from reference TRBV15 and TRBJ1-5, is DAMVIQNPRYQVTQFGKPVTLSCSQTLNHNVMYWYQQKSSQAPKLLFHYYDKDFNNEADTPDNFQSRRPNTSFCFLDIRSPGLGDTAMYLCATSRQYSNQPQHFGDGTRLSIL.

Only one count was recorded for this clone. This chain joins TRBV28 and TRBJ1-2; TRBD1 matches 9 bases. V lost 8 bases, J lost 0 bases, and 10 bases stayed unmatched. The CDR3 contains 16 residues. Per germline, CDR1 MDHEN and CDR2 SYDVKM. The DNA of the CDR3 is TGTGCCAGCGCCGTAGGGACAGGGTTTCCTAACTATGGCTACACCTTC. Its translation: CASAVGTGFPNYGYTF.

This sequence joins TRBV2 and TRBJ2-3; TRBD1 agrees at 10 bases. Germline values: CDR1 SNHLY, CDR2 FYNNEI. The V gene end was trimmed by 6 bases and the J gene end by 3 bases; junction bases not matched to a gene: 3. The length of the CDR3 is 14 residues. The CDR3 region is CASRGQGPTDTQYF. The CDR3 nucleotides are TGTGCCAGCAGGGGACAGGGGCCGACAGATACGCAGTATTTT.

The chain joins TRBV30 to TRBJ1-2; possible D gene TRBD1, 6 bases. V was shortened by 5 bases and J by 5 bases, with 12 bases between the two germline ends. The length of the CDR3 is 12 residues. The germline gives CDR1 GTSNPN, CDR2 SVGIG (reference sequence). CDR3 DNA: TGTGCCTGGGCGGACAGCTTATATGGCTACACCTTC. This codes for CAWADSLYGYTF.

The chain uses TRBV28 and TRBJ2-1; TRBD2 aligns across 12 bases. CDR1 and CDR2 from the germline V gene are MDHEN and SYDVKM. V dropped 3 bases and J dropped 7; count of bases not matched to a gene: 4. This CDR3 region has 15 residues. The CDR3 nucleotides read TGTGCCAGCAGTTTGACTAGCGGGAGAGGGAATGAGCAGTTCTTC. It is translated as CASSLTSGRGNEQFF.

The table lists this clone with a few counts. This chain connects TRBV6-1 to TRBJ2-1; TRBD2 aligns across 10 bases. J was trimmed by 9 bases and V by 0 bases; bases with no gene match: 8. Germline V CDR1 and CDR2: MNHNS, SASEGT. The CDR3 is made up of 16 amino acids. In DNA form, the CDR3 reads TGTGCCAGCAGTGAAGCGCGGAGCGGGAGGGCCCTTGAGCAGTTCTTC. Translating it yields CASSEARSGRALEQFF.

Only a few counts were recorded for this clone. The J gene is TRBJ2-1, the V gene TRBV7-9; a possible D gene is TRBD1 (5 bases). CDR1 is SEHNR and CDR2 is FQNEAQ in the germline V gene (reference sequence). V lost 5 bases and J lost 7, with 12 bases in between. The CDR3 runs 13 residues. CDR3: CASSQDNVNEQFF. CDR3 coding DNA: TGTGCCAGCAGCCAGGACAATGTAAATGAGCAGTTCTTC.

The sample holds one count of this clone. This rearrangement joins TRBV5-6 to TRBJ2-1; 11 bases map to TRBD2. CDR1 SGHDT and CDR2 YYEEEE come from the germline V gene. With V trimmed by 5 bases and J by 6 bases, 7 bases remained unmatched. This CDR3 has 15 residues. CDR3 residues: CASSFTSGGRNEQFF. As DNA, the CDR3 is TGTGCCAGCAGTTTCACTAGCGGGGGACGCAATGAGCAGTTCTTC.

The rearrangement uses TRBV28 and TRBJ1-1; D is undetermined. The CDR3 covers 13 residues. Trimming pared 1 base from V and 1 base from J, leaving 4 bases between. The germline V gene encodes CDR1 MDHEN and CDR2 SYDVKM. CDR3 bases: TGTGCCAGCAGTTTATATAAGAACACTGAAGCTTTCTTT. It encodes CASSLYKNTEAFF.

This clone was recorded many times. The chain combines TRBV9 with TRBJ2-3, with D tentatively TRBD1 (6 bases). Germline V gene lookup returns CDR1 SGDLS and CDR2 YYNGEE. V lost 0 bases and J 5 bases, leaving 16 bases between the germline ends. The CDR3 is 16 amino acids. The CDR3 loop is CASSVANLQGLDTQYF. The DNA of the CDR3 is TGTGCCAGCAGCGTAGCCAACCTACAGGGCCTAGATACGCAGTATTTT.

This clone was seen only once. The rearrangement joins TRBV27 to TRBJ2-6; 7 nucleotides line up with TRBD1. V shed 6 bases, J shed 4 bases, and the junction held 9 bases outside the gene matches. This CDR3 comprises 16 residues. Germline loops: CDR1 MNHEY, CDR2 SMNVEV (reference sequence). In nucleotides, the CDR3 is TGTGCCAGCAGCCCCGGGACAGTCCAGGGGGCCAACGTCCTGACTTTC. Translating gives CASSPGTVQGANVLTF.

A single count supports this clone. The rearrangement joins TRBV7-2 to TRBJ2-5; TRBD2 matches at 10 bases. The CDR3 length is 16 residues. Per germline, CDR1 SGHTA and CDR2 FQGNSA. With 5 bases clipped from V and 4 bases from J, the junction kept 10 bases outside the gene matches. CDR3 DNA sequence: TGTGCCAGCAGCGGACGCCTAGCGGGAGTCGGAGAGACCCAGTACTTC. Its protein is CASSGRLAGVGETQYF.

The chain is built from TRBV11-2 and TRBJ2-7, with D maybe TRBD1 (5 bases). The CDR3 length is 13 residues. With 8 bases removed from V and 3 bases from J, the gap between germline ends came to 14 bases. Germline CDR1 SGHAT, CDR2 FQNNGV. Written as DNA, the CDR3 is TGTGCCAGCGCCCAATGGGGCGTCTACGAGCAGTACTTC. This codes for CASAQWGVYEQYF.

This clone was detected a few times. The rearrangement joins TRBV28 to TRBJ1-5, with D perhaps matching TRBD1 (6 bases). V was trimmed by 5 bases and J by 6 bases, leaving 14 bases between them. This CDR3 has 14 residues. The germline CDR1 and CDR2 sequences are MDHEN and SYDVKM. CDR3: CASSENQGGQPQHF. The DNA for the CDR3 is TGTGCCAGCAGTGAGAACCAAGGGGGTCAGCCCCAGCATTTT.

J is TRBJ1-5 and V is TRBV21-1. TRBV21-1 is noted as a pseudogene. There are 15 residues in the CDR3. CDR3 amino acids: CASSLSVGPNQPQHF. The CDR3 nucleotides read TGTGCCAGCAGCCTATCGGTTGGTCCAAATCAGCCCCAGCATTTT.

The CDR3 region has the DNA TGTGCCAGCAGCCAGACTAGTACGGGGCTCTACGAGCAGTACTTC. It is translated as CASSQTSTGLYEQYF. This sequence joins TRBV4-2 and TRBJ2-7, with TRBD2 as a possible D gene (6 bases). The V gene's germline CDR1 is LGHNA and CDR2 YNFKEQ. The CDR3 sequence is 15 residues long. V lost 3 bases, J lost 3 bases, and 15 bases lay in between.

CDR3 bases: TGTGCCAGCAGTGAATCTTGGAGCTCTGGAAACACCATATATTTT. Residues: CASSESWSSGNTIYF. J is TRBJ1-3 and V is TRBV6-1, with unresolved D. CDR1 MNHNS and CDR2 SASEGT come from the germline V gene. The CDR3 covers 15 residues. V lost 2 bases and J lost 0, with 8 bases in between.

The CDR3 loop is CSVAGTEAFF. CDR3 in DNA: TGCAGTGTGGCGGGAACTGAAGCTTTCTTT. J is TRBJ1-1 and V is TRBV20-1; D gene unclear. There are 10 residues in the CDR3. CDR1 and CDR2 from the germline V gene are DFQATT and SNEGSKA (reference sequence). With 7 bases removed from V and 5 bases from J, the gap between germline ends came to 8 bases.